Below are 2 T cell receptor beta chains sequenced from a single sample in a study of blood T cell repertoires in COVID-19. The data were produced by immunoSEQ multiplex PCR, yet TCRdb's version contains in-frame clones alone and is incomplete. The sample comprises approximately 73,000 clones, around nine tenths of which are singletons, and 1.9% rests with the top ten. The specimen was peripheral blood. The receptor source for this set is a woman aged 55-75 years with acute or convalescent COVID-19.

The J gene is TRBJ1-6, the V gene TRBV6-5; 7 bases match TRBD1. With V trimmed by 6 bases and J by 9 bases, 8 bases remained unmatched. This CDR3 contains 14 residues. Germline V lookup: CDR1 MNHEY, CDR2 SVGAGI. The CDR3 DNA follows: TGTGCCAGCAGCCCGACAGGGACCGTTTCACCCCTCCACTTT. As protein: CASSPTGTVSPLHF.

The V and J genes are TRBV13 and TRBJ2-1; a weak D match, TRBD1 (6 bases). V dropped 4 bases and J dropped 7 bases, with 17 bases sitting between them. Germline V gives CDR1 PRHDT, CDR2 FYEKMQ (reference sequence). This CDR3 has 15 residues. CDR3: CASSSGVGALNEQFF. CDR3 bases: TGTGCCAGCAGCTCCGGAGTGGGGGCTTTGAATGAGCAGTTCTTC.